This TCR beta chain was obtained from a study of blood T cell repertoires in COVID-19. Overall study context: Samples taken during acute and convalescent COVID-19 were collected in the United States, Italy and Spain.

Data came from immunoSEQ multiplex PCR; TCRdb stores just in-frame clones and leaves some out. The data show about 270,000 clones, 88% seen once. The germline V gene encodes CDR1 SGHRS and CDR2 YFSETQ. The CDR3 is 16 amino acids. Unmatched junction bases numbered 4, after V lost 0 bases and J lost 5 bases. Donors were grouped by their self-reported clinical history. Cohort 3 donors were reported recovered after two negative PCRs, clearance, or symptom resolution. Sequencing was done on a sample of PBMCs or T cells enriched from blood (not recorded which). The J gene is TRBJ2-1, the V gene TRBV5-1; 11 bases are a match to TRBD2. The TCR comes from a woman between 50 and 59 years old who had recovered from COVID-19. CDR3 nucleotide sequence: TGCGCCAGCAGCTTGGCCCGACTAGCGGGAAACAATGAGCAGTTCTTC. This gives the protein CASSLARLAGNNEQFF.